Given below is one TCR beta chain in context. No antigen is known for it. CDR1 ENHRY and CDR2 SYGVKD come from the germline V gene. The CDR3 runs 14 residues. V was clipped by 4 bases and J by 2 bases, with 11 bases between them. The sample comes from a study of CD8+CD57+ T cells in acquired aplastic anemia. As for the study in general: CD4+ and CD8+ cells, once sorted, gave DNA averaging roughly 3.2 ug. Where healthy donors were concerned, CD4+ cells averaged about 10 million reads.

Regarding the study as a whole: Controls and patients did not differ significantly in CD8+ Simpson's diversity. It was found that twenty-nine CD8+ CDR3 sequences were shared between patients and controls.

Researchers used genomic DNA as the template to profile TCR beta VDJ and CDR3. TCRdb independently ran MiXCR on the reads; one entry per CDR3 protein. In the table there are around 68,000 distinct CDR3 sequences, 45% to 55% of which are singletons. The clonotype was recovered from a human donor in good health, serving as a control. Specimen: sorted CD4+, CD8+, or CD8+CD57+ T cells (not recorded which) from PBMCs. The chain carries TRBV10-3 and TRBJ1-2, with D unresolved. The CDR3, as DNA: TGTGCCATCAGTGGGGGAGAGGGCAACTATGGCTACACCTTC. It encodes CAISGGEGNYGYTF.